The 23 T cell receptor beta chains presented below share a single source sample, sequenced in a study of response to subunit inactivated influenza vaccine. TCRdb re-derived calls from the RT-PCR reads in MiXCR, one entry per CDR3 protein. The sample contains hundreds of thousands of distinct CDR3 sequences, about 11% of which appear only once. The sample was also reused in another study, on T cells expressing NK-cell markers. In that study: The TCR beta cDNA came from 5'RACE template switching with UMIs.

Here the sequenced sample was PBMCs from blood, taken on the day of vaccination. The source is a man aged 45-65 years who received an inactivated influenza vaccine.

This clonotype has a handful of counts. This chain uses TRBV6-1 with TRBJ2-4; 7 nucleotides agree with TRBD1. Trimming took 5 bases from V and 4 from J; bases not matched to a gene: 5. There are 14 residues in the CDR3. Germline assignment: CDR1 MNHNS and CDR2 SASEGT. CDR3 DNA sequence: TGTGCCAGCAGTCCAAGGGGGCGTAAAAACATTCAGTACTTC. Amino acid sequence: CASSPRGRKNIQYF.

This clonotype was seen a few times. V and J are TRBV10-2 and TRBJ1-4; a possible D gene is TRBD1 (5 bases). This CDR3 spans 15 amino acids. Germline V gene sequence: CDR1 WSHSY, CDR2 SAAADI. V lost 0 bases, J lost 8 bases, and 13 bases lay in between. In DNA, the CDR3 is TGCGCCAGCAGTGAGTCGGACACCAGTGCGGAAAAACTGTTTTTT. Encoded protein: CASSESDTSAEKLFF.

This clonotype was picked up many times. The rearrangement joins TRBV28 to TRBJ2-1, with a possible D match to TRBD2 (6 bases). Per the germline V gene, CDR1 is MDHEN and CDR2 is SYDVKM. V gave up 1 base and J gave up 5 bases, with 12 bases separating them. The CDR3 runs to 15 residues. The CDR3: CASSLLGGGDNEQFF. The CDR3 region has the DNA TGTGCCAGCAGTTTATTGGGCGGAGGGGACAATGAGCAGTTCTTC. Full variable domain (missing parts from reference TRBV28 and TRBJ2-1): DVKVTQSSRYLVKRTGEKVFLECVQDMDHENMFWYRQDPGLGLRLIYFSYDVKMKEKGDIPEGYSVSREKKERFSLILESASTNQTSMYLCASSLLGGGDNEQFFGPGTRLTVL.

This clonotype showed up just a few times. V is TRBV29-1 and J is TRBJ1-5; TRBD1 matches at 7 bases. Germline lookup yields CDR1 SQVTM and CDR2 ANQGSEA. CDR3 size: 14 residues. Trimming removed 4 bases from V and 4 bases from J; junction bases left unmatched: 7. CDR3 region: CSVAAGTENQPQHF. The CDR3 nucleotides are TGCAGCGTTGCGGCCGGGACAGAAAATCAGCCCCAGCATTTT.

This chain joins TRBV11-2 and TRBJ2-5; 12 nucleotides line up with TRBD2. Germline V gene data show CDR1 as SGHAT and CDR2 as FQNNGV. The length of the CDR3 is 18 residues. J gave up 5 bases and V 1 base, and 11 bases lay outside the gene matches. CDR3 sequence reads: CASSLGWTSGALRETQYF. CDR3 bases: TGTGCCAGCAGCTTAGGATGGACTAGCGGGGCCCTGAGGGAGACCCAGTACTTC. The variable domain in full, with the rest retrieved from reference TRBV11-2 and TRBJ2-5, is EAGVAQSPRYKIIEKRQSVAFWCNPISGHATLYWYQQILGQGPKLLIQFQNNGVVDDSQLPKDRFSAERLKGVDSTLKIQPAKLEDSAVYLCASSLGWTSGALRETQYFGPGTRLLVL.

This clonotype was seen a few times. V usage is TRBV4-3 and J usage is TRBJ2-7; D unclear. In germline, CDR1 is LGHNA, CDR2 YSLEER. This CDR3 region has 13 residues. Trimming cost V 0 bases and J 6 bases, with 9 bases left between them. CDR3 in DNA: TGCGCCAGCAGCCAAGATCAGAGAAGCGAGCAGTACTTC. Translating gives CASSQDQRSEQYF.

This chain links TRBV6-2 or TRBV6-3 with TRBJ2-7; 11 nucleotides align to TRBD2. The V segment lost 6 bases and the J segment 3 bases; nucleotides outside the gene matches: 7. In germline, CDR1 is MNHEY, CDR2 SVGEGT. CDR3 length: 15 residues. This chain's CDR3 is CASRMTSGVFYEQYF. The DNA for the CDR3 is TGTGCCAGCAGAATGACTAGCGGGGTTTTCTACGAGCAGTACTTC.

The rearrangement uses TRBV12-3 or TRBV12-4 and TRBJ2-1, with TRBD2 matching over 7 bases. The CDR3 contains 16 residues. The trim removed 4 bases at V and 3 bases at J, leaving 9 bases unmatched. CDR3 coding DNA: TGTGCCAGCAGTTCAAGACTAGCTTCCATCTACAATGAGCAGTTCTTC. Its protein product is CASSSRLASIYNEQFF.

This clonotype was seen repeatedly, ten times or more. The rearrangement uses TRBV2 and TRBJ1-5; TRBD1 matches at 9 bases. The CDR3 length is 13 residues. V lost 5 bases, J lost 9 bases, and 5 bases stayed unmatched. The germline CDR1 and CDR2 sequences are SNHLY and FYNNEI. CDR3: CASSTGGAWPQHF. The CDR3 nucleotides are TGTGCCAGCAGTACAGGGGGCGCTTGGCCCCAGCATTTT. Complete variable domain (other parts from reference TRBV2 and TRBJ1-5): EPEVTQTPSHQVTQMGQEVILRCVPISNHLYFYWYRQILGQKVEFLVSFYNNEISEKSEIFDDQFSVERPDGSNFTLKIRSTKLEDSAMYFCASSTGGAWPQHFGDGTRLSIL.

This rearrangement joins TRBV7-9 to TRBJ2-5; D may be TRBD1 (6 bases). V was clipped by 5 bases and J by 5 bases, with 9 bases between them. CDR3 length: 12 amino acids. Germline-derived CDR1 and CDR2 are SEHNR and FQNEAQ (reference sequence). The CDR3 reads CASSAGDETQYF. CDR3 bases: TGTGCCAGCAGCGCAGGGGACGAGACCCAGTACTTC.

V usage is TRBV6-2 or TRBV6-3 and J usage is TRBJ2-7, with TRBD1 matching 9 bases. Germline CDR1 and CDR2: MNHEY and SVGEGT. The CDR3 has 14 residues. The trim removed 6 bases at V and 1 base at J, leaving 4 bases unmatched. CDR3 amino acids: CASRWTGVSYEQYF. As DNA, the CDR3 is TGTGCCAGCAGGTGGACAGGGGTGTCCTACGAGCAGTACTTC.

This clonotype was found a few times. The genes are TRBV2 and TRBJ2-7, with unresolved D. The V end was cut by 1 base, the J end by 6 bases, with 13 bases between. CDR3 size: 14 residues. CDR1 is SNHLY, CDR2 FYNNEI, per germline. The CDR3 region is CASSEVGQAGEQYF. The DNA of the CDR3 is TGTGCCAGCAGTGAAGTCGGCCAGGCAGGCGAGCAGTACTTC.

This clonotype was seen a handful of times. CDR3 bases: TGTGCCAGCAGCCGACTTGGGACAGGGGCTTTTAGTCGGCAGTTCTTC. Translation: CASSRLGTGAFSRQFF. The chain recombines TRBV7-2 with TRBJ2-1; 10 bases fit TRBD1. Germline V CDR1 and CDR2: SGHTA, FQGNSA. The V segment lost 5 bases and the J segment 12 bases; nucleotides outside the gene matches: 16. The CDR3 runs to 16 residues. Full variable domain (rest looked up from reference TRBV7-2 and TRBJ2-1): GAGVSQSPSNKVTEKGKDVELRCDPISGHTALYWYRQSLGQGLEFLIYFQGNSAPDKSGLPSDRFSAERTGGSVSTLTIQRTQQEDSAVYLCASSRLGTGAFSRQFFGPGTRLTVL.

The sample holds many counts of this clonotype. V and J are TRBV3-1 and TRBJ1-1; 7 nucleotides match TRBD1. In germline, CDR1 is LGHDT, CDR2 YNNKEL (reference sequence). V was clipped by 6 bases and J by 1 base; unmatched bases: 2. The CDR3 has 13 residues. The CDR3 spells CASRGTANTEAFF. The CDR3, as DNA: TGTGCCAGCAGGGGGACAGCGAACACTGAAGCTTTCTTT.

The chain links TRBV30 to TRBJ2-1; D is tentatively TRBD1 or TRBD2 (5 bases each). The CDR3 is 14 residues long. Trimming shortened V by 3 bases and J by 9 bases, and 18 bases separated the two germline ends. CDR1 is GTSNPN, CDR2 SVGIG, per germline (reference sequence). The CDR3 sequence: CAWSFQGATTEQFF. The CDR3 DNA is TGTGCCTGGAGCTTTCAGGGAGCCACAACTGAGCAGTTCTTC.

The rearrangement joins TRBV20-1 to TRBJ2-1, with TRBD2 matching 12 bases. The germline V gene has CDR1 DFQATT and CDR2 SNEGSKA (reference sequence). V was pared by 3 bases and J by 9 bases, with 9 bases of the junction left unmatched. This CDR3 has 15 amino acids. CDR3 protein: CSARPTSGSRLEQFF. The CDR3 bases are TGCAGTGCTAGGCCGACTAGCGGGAGTCGGCTTGAGCAGTTCTTC.

This clonotype was counted at least ten times. This rearrangement joins TRBV18 to TRBJ2-7, with D possibly called TRBD1 or TRBD2 (5 bases each). Deletions cut 1 base from V and 1 base from J, with 8 bases between. Germline CDR1 is KGHSH and CDR2 is LQKENI. The CDR3 contains 14 residues. The CDR3 sequence is CASSPRDGSYEQYF. The CDR3, as DNA: TGTGCCAGCTCACCACGGGACGGGTCCTACGAGCAGTACTTC.

The J gene is TRBJ1-2, the V gene TRBV5-5; D might be TRBD1 (5 bases). CDR3 length: 14 amino acids. In germline, CDR1 is SGHKS, CDR2 YYEKEE (reference sequence). V was shortened by 2 bases and J by 1 base, with 9 bases between the two germline ends. The CDR3, as DNA: TGTGCCAGCAGCTTCGAGGGGAATAACTATGGCTACACCTTC. It yields the protein CASSFEGNNYGYTF.

This clonotype has ten or more counts. The rearrangement links TRBV29-1 to TRBJ1-4; possible D gene TRBD1, 5 bases. CDR3 length: 14 amino acids. Trimming left V 5 bases short and J 7 bases short, with 17 bases between. The germline CDR1 and CDR2 sequences are SQVTM and ANQGSEA. The CDR3 region is CSVRGDSPLEKLFF. The CDR3 nucleotides read TGCAGCGTTCGGGGGGACTCCCCTCTTGAAAAACTGTTTTTT.

The CDR3 reads CASSVGGTGDGYEQYF. DNA for the CDR3: TGTGCCAGCAGCGTAGGGGGAACAGGGGACGGCTACGAGCAGTACTTC. The chain couples TRBV9 to TRBJ2-7; 7 bases match TRBD1. This CDR3 spans 16 amino acids. Germline CDR1 SGDLS, CDR2 YYNGEE. With 0 bases clipped from V and 3 bases from J, the junction kept 9 bases outside the gene matches. The full variable domain, its missing parts supplied by reference TRBV9 and TRBJ2-7, is DSGVTQTPKHLITATGQRVTLRCSPRSGDLSVYWYQQSLDQGLQFLIQYYNGEERAKGNILERFSAQQFPDLHSELNLSSLELGDSALYFCASSVGGTGDGYEQYFGPGTRLTVT.

This clonotype showed up just a few times. V and J are TRBV7-9 and TRBJ2-3; tentative D call: TRBD1 (6 bases). Germline V lookup: CDR1 SEHNR, CDR2 FQNEAQ (reference sequence). The CDR3 length is 14 residues. V was trimmed by 11 bases and J by 3 bases, leaving 18 bases between them. CDR3 DNA: TGTGCCTCCCATAGAGGGGGTAATACAGATACGCAGTATTTT. Protein product: CASHRGGNTDTQYF. Complete variable domain (other parts from reference TRBV7-9 and TRBJ2-3): DTGVSQNPRHKITKRGQNVTFRCDPISEHNRLYWYRQTLGQGPEFLTYFQNEAQLEKSRLLSDRFSAERPKGSFSTLEIQRTEQGDSAMYLCASHRGGNTDTQYFGPGTRLTVL.

This clonotype was found a few times. The J gene is TRBJ2-2, the V gene TRBV9, with unresolved D. CDR1 is SGDLS and CDR2 is YYNGEE in the germline V gene. The V and J ends lost 0 bases and 7 bases respectively, with 13 bases between them. This CDR3 is 15 amino acids long. In nucleotides, the CDR3 is TGTGCCAGCAGCGTAGCCGGTAGTCGCGGCGGGGAGCTGTTTTTT. Amino acid sequence: CASSVAGSRGGELFF.

This clonotype was recorded many times. The chain recombines TRBV20-1 with TRBJ2-1; 7 nucleotides align to TRBD1. The CDR3 is made up of 13 amino acids. In germline, CDR1 is DFQATT, CDR2 SNEGSKA (reference sequence). V lost 2 bases, J lost 7 bases, and 5 bases stayed unmatched. The CDR3 here is CSARHRGQNEQFF. CDR3 nucleotides: TGCAGTGCTAGACATAGGGGGCAAAATGAGCAGTTCTTC.